These T cell receptor beta chains were read from a single sample in a study of T cell repertoires in cytomegalovirus infection. TCRdb reprocessed the reads with MiXCR, giving one entry per CDR3 protein. The table has around 170,000 distinct CDR3 sequences, more than 15% seen once; the top ten hold roughly a sixth. The sequenced sample was CD8+ T cells from PBMCs. These receptors all stem from a human donor in good health (CMV status not recorded). Some clones in this sample may be carry-over from other donors' samples. Each CDR3 is given with its conserved first and last residue. D genes are given only for firm matches.

d_call: TRBD2; j_call: TRBJ2-7; v_call: TRBV7-6; cdr3_aa: CASSLWEGLRRFSYEQYF
d_call: NA; j_call: TRBJ2-5; v_call: TRBV13; cdr3_aa: CASSLSVSFSQETQYF
d_call: NA; j_call: TRBJ2-1; v_call: TRBV7-6; cdr3_aa: CASSLSLSGNNEQFF
d_call: NA; j_call: TRBJ2-7; v_call: TRBV7-9; cdr3_aa: CASSFGSLGLDYEQYF
d_call: NA; j_call: TRBJ2-7; v_call: TRBV6-8; cdr3_aa: CASSSQGIPLEQYF
d_call: NA; j_call: TRBJ2-3; v_call: TRBV12-3/TRBV12-4; cdr3_aa: CASSPSGRQSSTDTQYF
d_call: NA; j_call: TRBJ1-6; v_call: TRBV20-1; cdr3_aa: CSARGRTSSYNSPLHF
d_call: TRBD2; j_call: TRBJ2-1; v_call: TRBV2; cdr3_aa: CASSLAGWNEQFF
d_call: NA; j_call: TRBJ2-5; v_call: TRBV7-2; cdr3_aa: CASSLNFVRSQETQYF
d_call: NA; j_call: TRBJ1-1; v_call: TRBV7-2; cdr3_aa: CASSLGLGRNTEAFF
d_call: TRBD2; j_call: TRBJ2-1; v_call: TRBV29-1; cdr3_aa: CSVEGLQREDYNEQFF
d_call: TRBD2; j_call: TRBJ2-3; v_call: TRBV7-2; cdr3_aa: CASSLSAGERADTQYF
d_call: NA; j_call: TRBJ1-2; v_call: TRBV10-3; cdr3_aa: CAIRVTSDGYTF
d_call: TRBD2; j_call: TRBJ2-2; v_call: TRBV7-6; cdr3_aa: CASSYRPAGANTGELFF
d_call: TRBD2; j_call: TRBJ2-3; v_call: TRBV7-2; cdr3_aa: CASSFRRGGITSTDTQYF
d_call: TRBD2; j_call: TRBJ2-1; v_call: TRBV28; cdr3_aa: CASSLRSSGVYNEQFF
d_call: TRBD1; j_call: TRBJ2-7; v_call: TRBV10-1; cdr3_aa: CASSEGQGYEQYF
d_call: NA; j_call: TRBJ2-5; v_call: TRBV12-3/TRBV12-4; cdr3_aa: CASSFLPETQYF
d_call: TRBD2; j_call: TRBJ2-2; v_call: TRBV20-1; cdr3_aa: CSARVTTSWSGELFF
d_call: TRBD2; j_call: TRBJ2-5; v_call: TRBV28; cdr3_aa: CASSFSGAETQYF
d_call: TRBD2; j_call: TRBJ2-1; v_call: TRBV12-3/TRBV12-4; cdr3_aa: CASGTSYNEQFF
d_call: TRBD1; j_call: TRBJ1-1; v_call: TRBV5-6; cdr3_aa: CASRLDRGRSTEAFF
d_call: NA; j_call: TRBJ2-1; v_call: TRBV19; cdr3_aa: CASRRSLAGRDNEQFF
d_call: NA; j_call: TRBJ2-3; v_call: TRBV6-5; cdr3_aa: CASSYSGGPTDTQYF
d_call: TRBD1; j_call: TRBJ2-7; v_call: TRBV28; cdr3_aa: CASSLGDRGLGEQYF
d_call: TRBD1; j_call: TRBJ2-1; v_call: TRBV7-6; cdr3_aa: CASSLGQYNEQFF
d_call: TRBD2; j_call: TRBJ2-1; v_call: TRBV6-1; cdr3_aa: CASTGGGANNEQFF
d_call: NA; j_call: TRBJ1-5; v_call: TRBV6-2/TRBV6-3; cdr3_aa: CASSNHRAPQHF
d_call: NA; j_call: TRBJ2-7; v_call: TRBV19; cdr3_aa: CASSISGGAYEQYF
d_call: NA; j_call: TRBJ1-3; v_call: TRBV7-8; cdr3_aa: CASSPYSSSGNTIYF
d_call: NA; j_call: TRBJ2-7; v_call: TRBV20-1; cdr3_aa: CSAREAVGPSIEQYF
d_call: NA; j_call: TRBJ2-5; v_call: TRBV10-1; cdr3_aa: CASSLGGSGETQYF
d_call: NA; j_call: TRBJ2-7; v_call: TRBV6-8; cdr3_aa: CASSYRDPSTDEQYF
d_call: TRBD2; j_call: TRBJ2-7; v_call: TRBV7-2; cdr3_aa: CASSSKRGYEQYF
d_call: TRBD2; j_call: TRBJ2-3; v_call: TRBV29-1; cdr3_aa: CSVVGLASDTQYF
d_call: NA; j_call: TRBJ1-4; v_call: TRBV6-5; cdr3_aa: CASSYGGGNEKLFF
d_call: NA; j_call: TRBJ2-2; v_call: TRBV28; cdr3_aa: CASSLNKNTGELFF
d_call: NA; j_call: TRBJ2-1; v_call: TRBV28; cdr3_aa: CASNGGLPVTEQFF
d_call: TRBD2; j_call: TRBJ2-1; v_call: TRBV27; cdr3_aa: CASSKPGLAAEFRYNEQFF
d_call: NA; j_call: TRBJ1-3; v_call: TRBV28; cdr3_aa: CASSLVLGGDSGNTIYF
d_call: TRBD2; j_call: TRBJ2-2; v_call: TRBV7-6; cdr3_aa: CASSLNPYYRLAGGNTGELFF